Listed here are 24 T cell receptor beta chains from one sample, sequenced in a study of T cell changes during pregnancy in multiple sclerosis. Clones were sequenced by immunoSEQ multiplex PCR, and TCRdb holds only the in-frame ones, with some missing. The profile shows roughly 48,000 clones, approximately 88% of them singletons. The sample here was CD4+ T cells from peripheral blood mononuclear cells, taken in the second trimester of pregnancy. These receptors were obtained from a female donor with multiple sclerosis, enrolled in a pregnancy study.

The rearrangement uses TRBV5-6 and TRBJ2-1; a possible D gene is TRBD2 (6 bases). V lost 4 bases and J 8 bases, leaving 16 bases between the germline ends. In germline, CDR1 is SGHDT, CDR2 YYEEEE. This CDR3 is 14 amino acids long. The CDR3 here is CASSGGNTMDEQFF. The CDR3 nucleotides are TGTGCCAGCAGCGGGGGGAACACCATGGATGAGCAGTTCTTC.

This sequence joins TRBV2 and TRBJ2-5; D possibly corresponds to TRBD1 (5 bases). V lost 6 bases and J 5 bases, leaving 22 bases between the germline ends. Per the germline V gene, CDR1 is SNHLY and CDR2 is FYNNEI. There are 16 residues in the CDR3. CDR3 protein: CASSEMQTALGETQYF. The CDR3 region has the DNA TGTGCCAGCAGCGAAATGCAGACAGCCTTGGGGGAGACCCAGTACTTC.

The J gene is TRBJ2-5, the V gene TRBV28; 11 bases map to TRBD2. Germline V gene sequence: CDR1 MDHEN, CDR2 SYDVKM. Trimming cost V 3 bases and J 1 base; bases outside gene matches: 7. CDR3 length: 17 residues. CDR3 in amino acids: CASSLGRGTSGQETQYF. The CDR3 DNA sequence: TGTGCCAGCAGTTTGGGGCGCGGGACTAGCGGCCAAGAGACCCAGTACTTC.

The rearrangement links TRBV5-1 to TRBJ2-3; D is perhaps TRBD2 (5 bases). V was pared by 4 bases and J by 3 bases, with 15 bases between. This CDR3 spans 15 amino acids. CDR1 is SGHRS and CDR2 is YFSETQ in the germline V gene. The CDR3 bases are TGCGCCAGCAGCCTCACCGCCGGGATTACAGATACGCAGTATTTT. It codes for CASSLTAGITDTQYF.

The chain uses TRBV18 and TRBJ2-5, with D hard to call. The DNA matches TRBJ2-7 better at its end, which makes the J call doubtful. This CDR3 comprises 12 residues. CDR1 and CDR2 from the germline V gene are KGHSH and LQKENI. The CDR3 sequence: CASSRGDYEQYF. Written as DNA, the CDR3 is TGTGCCAGCTCACGCGGAGACTACGAGCAGTACTTC.

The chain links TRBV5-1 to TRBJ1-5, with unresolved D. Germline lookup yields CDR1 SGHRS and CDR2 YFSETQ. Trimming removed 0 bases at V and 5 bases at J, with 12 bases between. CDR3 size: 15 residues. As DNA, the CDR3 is TGCGCCAGCAGCTTGGATTCGGGATCGGATCAGCCCCAGCATTTT. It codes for CASSLDSGSDQPQHF.

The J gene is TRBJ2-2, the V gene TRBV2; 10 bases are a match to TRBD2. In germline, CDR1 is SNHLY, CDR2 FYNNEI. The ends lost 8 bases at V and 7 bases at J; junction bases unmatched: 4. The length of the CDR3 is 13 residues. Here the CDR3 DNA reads TGTGCCAGCGACGGGACTAGCGTCGGGGAGCTGTTTTTT. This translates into CASDGTSVGELFF.

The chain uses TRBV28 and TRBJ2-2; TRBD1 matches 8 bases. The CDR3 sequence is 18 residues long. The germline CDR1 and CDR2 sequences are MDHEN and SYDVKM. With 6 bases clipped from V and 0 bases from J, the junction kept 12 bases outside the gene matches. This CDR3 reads CASREGIGQGSNTGELFF. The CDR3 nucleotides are TGTGCCAGCAGGGAGGGGATCGGACAGGGTTCGAACACCGGGGAGCTGTTTTTT.

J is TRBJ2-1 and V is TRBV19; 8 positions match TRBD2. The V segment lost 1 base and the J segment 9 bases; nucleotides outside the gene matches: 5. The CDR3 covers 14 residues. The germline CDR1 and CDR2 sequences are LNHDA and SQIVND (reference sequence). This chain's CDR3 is CASSIAGGPFEQFF. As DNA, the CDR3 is TGTGCCAGTAGTATAGCGGGAGGGCCCTTTGAGCAGTTCTTC.

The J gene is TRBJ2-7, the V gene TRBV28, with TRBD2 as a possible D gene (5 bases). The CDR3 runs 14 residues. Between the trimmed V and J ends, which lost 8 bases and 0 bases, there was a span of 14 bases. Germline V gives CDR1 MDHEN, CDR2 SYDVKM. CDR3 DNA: TGTGCCAGCCTAGATCTAGCTAGCTCCTACGAGCAGTACTTC. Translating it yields CASLDLASSYEQYF.

The DNA for the CDR3 is TGTGCCAGCAGGCCGACAGCAACTAATGAAAAACTGTTTTTT. Encoded protein: CASRPTATNEKLFF. V and J are TRBV2 and TRBJ1-4; D might be TRBD1 (5 bases). Germline V gives CDR1 SNHLY, CDR2 FYNNEI. Trimming cost V 6 bases and J 0 bases, with 8 bases left between them. This CDR3 has 14 residues.

This chain's CDR3 is CASVQGAGYGYTF. The CDR3 DNA reads as TGTGCCAGTGTCCAGGGTGCAGGGTATGGCTACACCTTC. This rearrangement joins TRBV19 to TRBJ1-2; D is possibly TRBD1 (5 bases). Germline lookup yields CDR1 LNHDA and CDR2 SQIVND (reference sequence). Trimming pared 8 bases from V and 5 bases from J, leaving 15 bases between. The CDR3 length is 13 residues.

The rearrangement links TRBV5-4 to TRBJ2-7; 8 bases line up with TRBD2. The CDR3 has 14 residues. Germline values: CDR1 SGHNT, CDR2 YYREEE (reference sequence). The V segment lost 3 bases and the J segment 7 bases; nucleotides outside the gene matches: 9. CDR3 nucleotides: TGTGCCAGCAGCTCCCTAGCGAAGCGGGAGGAGCAGTACTTC. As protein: CASSSLAKREEQYF.

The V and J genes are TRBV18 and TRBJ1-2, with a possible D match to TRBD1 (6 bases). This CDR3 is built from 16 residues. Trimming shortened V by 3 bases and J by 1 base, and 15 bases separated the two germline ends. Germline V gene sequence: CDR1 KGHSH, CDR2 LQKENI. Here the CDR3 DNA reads TGTGCCAGCTCACCGAAAGACCGACAGGTTAACTATGGCTACACCTTC. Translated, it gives CASSPKDRQVNYGYTF.

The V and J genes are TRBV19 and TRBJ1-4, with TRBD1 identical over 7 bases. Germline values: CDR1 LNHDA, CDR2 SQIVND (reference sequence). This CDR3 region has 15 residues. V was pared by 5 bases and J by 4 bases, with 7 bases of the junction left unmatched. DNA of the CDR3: TGTGCCAGTAGTCCGCCGGACAGGCTTAATGAAAAACTGTTTTTT. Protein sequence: CASSPPDRLNEKLFF.

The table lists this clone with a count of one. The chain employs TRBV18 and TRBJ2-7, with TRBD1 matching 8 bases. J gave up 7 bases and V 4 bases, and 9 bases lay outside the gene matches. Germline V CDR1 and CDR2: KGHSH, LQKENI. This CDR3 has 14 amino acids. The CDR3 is CASSLSGQVVEQYF. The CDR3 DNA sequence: TGTGCCAGCTCACTTTCGGGACAGGTGGTGGAGCAGTACTTC.

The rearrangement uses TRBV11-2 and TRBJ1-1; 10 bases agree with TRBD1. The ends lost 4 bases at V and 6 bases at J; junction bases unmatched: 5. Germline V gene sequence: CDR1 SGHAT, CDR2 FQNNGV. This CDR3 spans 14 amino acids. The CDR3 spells CASSSRDRGAEAFF. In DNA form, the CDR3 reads TGTGCCAGCAGCTCCCGGGACAGGGGCGCTGAAGCTTTCTTT. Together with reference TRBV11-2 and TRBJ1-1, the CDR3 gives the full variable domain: EAGVAQSPRYKIIEKRQSVAFWCNPISGHATLYWYQQILGQGPKLLIQFQNNGVVDDSQLPKDRFSAERLKGVDSTLKIQPAKLEDSAVYLCASSSRDRGAEAFFGQGTRLTVV.

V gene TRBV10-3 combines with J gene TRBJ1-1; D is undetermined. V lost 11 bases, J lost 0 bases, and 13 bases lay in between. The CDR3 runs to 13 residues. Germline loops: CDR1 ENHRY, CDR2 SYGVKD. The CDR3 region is CASNIEVNTEAFF. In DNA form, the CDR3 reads TGTGCCTCTAACATAGAGGTGAACACTGAAGCTTTCTTT.

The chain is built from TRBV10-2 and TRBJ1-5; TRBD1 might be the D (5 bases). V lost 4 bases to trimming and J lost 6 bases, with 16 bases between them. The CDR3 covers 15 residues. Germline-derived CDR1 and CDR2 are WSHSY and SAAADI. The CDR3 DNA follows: TGCGCCAGCAGTGGATCGTCAGGGCCGGCTCAGCCCCAGCATTTT. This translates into CASSGSSGPAQPQHF.

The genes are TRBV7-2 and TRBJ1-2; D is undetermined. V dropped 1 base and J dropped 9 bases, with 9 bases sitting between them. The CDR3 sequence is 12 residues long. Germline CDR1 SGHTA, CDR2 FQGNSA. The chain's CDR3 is CASSLDWWRYTF. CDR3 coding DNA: TGTGCCAGCAGCTTAGATTGGTGGCGCTACACCTTC.

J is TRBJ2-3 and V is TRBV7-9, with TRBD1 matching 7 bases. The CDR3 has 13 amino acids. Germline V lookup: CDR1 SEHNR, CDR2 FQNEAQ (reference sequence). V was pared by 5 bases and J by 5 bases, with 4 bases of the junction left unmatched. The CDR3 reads CASSRQGLDTQYF. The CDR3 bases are TGTGCCAGCAGCCGACAGGGTTTAGATACGCAGTATTTT.

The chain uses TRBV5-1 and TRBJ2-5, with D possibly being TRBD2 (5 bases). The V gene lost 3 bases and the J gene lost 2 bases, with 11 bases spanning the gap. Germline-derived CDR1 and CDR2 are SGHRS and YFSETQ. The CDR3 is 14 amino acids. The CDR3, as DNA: TGCGCCAGCAGCTCGGGCGGGTCTCAAGAGACCCAGTACTTC. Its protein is CASSSGGSQETQYF.

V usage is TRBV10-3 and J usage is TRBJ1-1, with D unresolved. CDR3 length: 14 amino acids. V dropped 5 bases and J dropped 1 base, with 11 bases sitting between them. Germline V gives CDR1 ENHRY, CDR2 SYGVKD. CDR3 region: CAISPRPPNTEAFF. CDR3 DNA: TGTGCCATCAGTCCCCGTCCCCCGAACACTGAAGCTTTCTTT.

In nucleotides, the CDR3 is TGTGCCAGCAGCTTAATGGGGCCGAACACCGGGGAGCTGTTTTTT. Its translation: CASSLMGPNTGELFF. The chain joins TRBV5-6 to TRBJ2-2, with a possible D match to TRBD1 (5 bases). Trimming took 2 bases from V and 0 from J, leaving 8 bases between them. The germline CDR1 and CDR2 sequences are SGHDT and YYEEEE. The CDR3 loop spans 15 amino acids.